This entry lists 2 T cell receptor beta chains sequenced from one sample in a study of T-cell memory formation after mild COVID-19. TCRdb redid the calling of the 5' RACE reads with MiXCR, one entry per CDR3 protein. The table has around 300,000 distinct CDR3 sequences, about an eighth seen once; the top ten hold 22%. The sequenced material came from PBMCs or a T cell subset sorted from them (not recorded which). These receptors were taken from a man between 18 and 29 years old who had mild COVID-19 (a few samples of this study predate the infection). Cell type and time point are not known.

This chain connects TRBV30 to TRBJ2-1; D unclear. The CDR3 loop spans 14 amino acids. V dropped 4 bases and J dropped 0 bases, with 10 bases sitting between them. Germline assignment: CDR1 GTSNPN and CDR2 SVGIG (reference sequence). The CDR3 is CAWKRDSSYNEQFF. The CDR3 nucleotides are TGTGCCTGGAAAAGGGATAGCTCCTACAATGAGCAGTTCTTC.

This clonotype was recorded a few times. CDR3 loop: CASSLQGRQNTEAFF. In DNA form, the CDR3 reads TGCGCCAGCAGCTTGCAGGGACGACAGAACACTGAAGCTTTCTTT. The chain carries TRBV5-1 and TRBJ1-1; a possible D gene is TRBD1 (5 bases). CDR1 is SGHRS and CDR2 is YFSETQ in the germline V gene. CDR3 length equals 15 residues. Trimming took 1 base from V and 1 from J, leaving 11 bases between them.